This TCR beta chain was captured in a study of PD-1 blockade in classical Hodgkin lymphoma. Whole-study findings and limits: In newly diagnosed patients, baseline TCR diversity was reportedly below that of healthy donors.

Germline assignment: CDR1 SGHRS and CDR2 YFSETQ. The CDR3 extends over 13 amino acids. The J segment lost 9 bases and the V segment lost 4 bases, leaving 7 bases of the junction unmatched. With regard to this clone: Its antigen remains unidentified.

Produced via immunoSEQ multiplex PCR; TCRdb's table is partial and in-frame only. In the table there are more than 45,000 clones, 75% to 95% of which are singletons. Each and every patient relapsed after autologous stem cell transplantation, and patients got differing brentuximab vedotin exposure. The study recorded best responses of complete response, partial response or progressive disease. The chain recombines TRBV5-1 with TRBJ2-7; TRBD1 matches 10 bases. The receptor's source is a human donor with classical Hodgkin lymphoma. The input for sequencing was peripheral blood mononuclear cells (PBMCs), taken before the second cycle of nivolumab. For the CDR3, the DNA is TGCGCCAGCAGCACACCGGGACAGGGGACGCAGTACTTC. Amino acid sequence: CASSTPGQGTQYF.